Below, 2 T cell receptor beta chains from the same sample are listed, as sequenced in a study of shared clonotypes between healthy human individuals. Some clones are missing from TCRdb's copy, which holds only in-frame ones; the method was immunoSEQ multiplex PCR. Here the sample spans about 1.9 million clones, just over 90% being singletons. As defined, naive CD8 cells were CD45RO-negative and positively selected for CCR7, with terminally differentiated effector memory CD45RA+ cells excluded. The sequenced sample consisted of naive CD8+ T cells from PBMCs. The source is a young man in good health. Some clones in this sample may be carry-over from other donors' samples.

The J gene is TRBJ2-7, the V gene TRBV28, with 8 bases aligning to TRBD1. The CDR3 covers 15 residues. Germline-derived CDR1 and CDR2 are MDHEN and SYDVKM. J was trimmed by 4 bases and V by 5 bases; bases with no gene match: 10. DNA for the CDR3: TGTGCCAGCAGTCCTTTTACAGGGGGGAGGTACGAGCAGTACTTC. This translates into CASSPFTGGRYEQYF.

The chain combines TRBV7-2 with TRBJ2-3; 7 bases match TRBD2. The germline CDR1 and CDR2 sequences are SGHTA and FQGNSA. The CDR3 extends over 17 amino acids. Trimming removed 5 bases from V and 0 bases from J; junction bases left unmatched: 11. CDR3 sequence reads: CASSQFRGVTSTDTQYF. CDR3 DNA sequence: TGTGCCAGCAGCCAGTTTCGGGGGGTCACTAGCACAGATACGCAGTATTTT. The whole variable domain, remainder taken from reference TRBV7-2 and TRBJ2-3, is GAGVSQSPSNKVTEKGKDVELRCDPISGHTALYWYRQSLGQGLEFLIYFQGNSAPDKSGLPSDRFSAERTGGSVSTLTIQRTQQEDSAVYLCASSQFRGVTSTDTQYFGPGTRLTVL.